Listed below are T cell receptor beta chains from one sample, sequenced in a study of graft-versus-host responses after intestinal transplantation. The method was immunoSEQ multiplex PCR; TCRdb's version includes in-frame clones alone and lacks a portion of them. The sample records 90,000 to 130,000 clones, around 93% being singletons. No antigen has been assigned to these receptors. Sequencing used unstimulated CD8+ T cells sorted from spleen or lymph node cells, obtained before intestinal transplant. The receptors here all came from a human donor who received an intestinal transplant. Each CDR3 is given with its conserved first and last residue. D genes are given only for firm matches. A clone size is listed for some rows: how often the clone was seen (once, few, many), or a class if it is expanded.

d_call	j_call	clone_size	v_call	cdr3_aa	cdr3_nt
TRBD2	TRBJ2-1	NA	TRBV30	CAWTGLSSRSSYNEQFF	TGTGCCTGGACGGGACTATCCAGTCGAAGCTCCTACAATGAGCAGTTCTTC
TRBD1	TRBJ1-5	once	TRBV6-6	CASSYPGQGANQPQHF	TGTGCCAGCAGTTACCCGGGACAGGGAGCCAATCAGCCCCAGCATTTT
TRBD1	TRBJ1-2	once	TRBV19	CASSTRGQAGYTF	TGTGCCAGTAGTACCCGGGGACAGGCTGGCTACACCTTC
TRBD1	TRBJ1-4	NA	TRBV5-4	CASSRQGAANEKLFF	TGTGCCAGCAGTCGACAGGGGGCGGCTAATGAAAAACTGTTTTTT
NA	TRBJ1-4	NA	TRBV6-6	CASKIRVEEKLFF	TGTGCCAGCAAAATCAGGGTGGAGGAAAAACTGTTTTTT
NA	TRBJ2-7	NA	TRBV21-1	CASSKAAGDSYEQYF	TGTGCCAGCAGCAAAGCAGCGGGGGACTCCTACGAGCAGTACTTC
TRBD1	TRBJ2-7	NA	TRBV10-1	CASKGTGINEQYF	TGCGCCAGCAAAGGGACAGGGATTAACGAGCAGTACTTC
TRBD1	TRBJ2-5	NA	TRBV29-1	CSLGQDQETQYF	TGCAGCCTAGGACAGGACCAAGAGACCCAGTACTTC
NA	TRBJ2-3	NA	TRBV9	CASSPGTSTDTQYF	TGTGCCAGCAGCCCCGGGACTAGCACAGATACGCAGTATTTT
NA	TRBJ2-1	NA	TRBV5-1	CASSFDSEQFF	TGCGCCAGCAGCTTTGATAGTGAGCAGTTCTTC
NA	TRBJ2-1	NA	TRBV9	CASSVESGYTYNEQFF	TGTGCCAGCAGCGTAGAGAGCGGATATACCTACAATGAGCAGTTCTTC
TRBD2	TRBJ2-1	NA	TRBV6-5	CASSVLAGGRNEQFF	TGTGCCAGCAGTGTACTAGCGGGAGGGCGCAATGAGCAGTTCTTC
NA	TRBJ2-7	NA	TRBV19	CASGQNYEQYF	TGTGCCAGTGGACAGAACTACGAGCAGTACTTC
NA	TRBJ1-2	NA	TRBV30	CAWSDGGGYTF	TGTGCCTGGAGTGACGGGGGCGGCTACACCTTC
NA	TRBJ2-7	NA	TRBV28	CASSPVGQNFYEQYF	TGTGCCAGCAGTCCCGTAGGACAGAACTTCTACGAGCAGTACTTC
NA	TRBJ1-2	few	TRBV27	CASSPFDRPGGYTF	TGTGCCAGCAGTCCCTTCGACAGGCCTGGCGGCTACACCTTC
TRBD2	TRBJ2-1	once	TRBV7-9	CASSFQGLAGYNEQFF	TGTGCCAGCAGCTTCCAGGGACTAGCGGGGTACAATGAGCAGTTCTTC
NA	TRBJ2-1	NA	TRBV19	CASSLTSTGYNEQFF	TGTGCCAGTAGTCTGACTTCAACCGGATACAATGAGCAGTTCTTC
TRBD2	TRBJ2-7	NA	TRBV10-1	CASIEREGREQYF	TGCGCCAGCATAGAGCGGGAGGGCCGGGAGCAGTACTTC
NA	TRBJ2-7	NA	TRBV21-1	CASSKAAGDSYEQYF	TGTGCCAGCAGCAAAGCAGCGGGGGACTCCTACGAGCAGTACTTC
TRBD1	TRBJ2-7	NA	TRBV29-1	CSAVTGSEQYF	TGCAGCGCCGTGACAGGGTCCGAGCAGTACTTC
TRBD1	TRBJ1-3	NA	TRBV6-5	CASTPGTGVDTIYF	TGTGCCAGCACTCCAGGGACAGGGGTTGACACCATATATTTT
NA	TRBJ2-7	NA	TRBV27	CASSLGHSYEQYF	TGTGCCAGCAGTTTAGGCCATTCCTACGAGCAGTACTTC
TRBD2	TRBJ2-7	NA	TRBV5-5	CASRTSGSEQYF	TGTGCCAGCAGGACTAGCGGGAGCGAGCAGTACTTC
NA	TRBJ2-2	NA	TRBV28	CASSLRLYTGELFF	TGTGCCAGCAGTCTGCGACTGTACACCGGGGAGCTGTTTTTT
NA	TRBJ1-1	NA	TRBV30	CAWSLTLGAAEAFF	TGTGCCTGGAGTTTAACGCTGGGAGCGGCTGAAGCTTTCTTT
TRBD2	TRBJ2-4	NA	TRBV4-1	CASRLAGGGNIQYF	TGCGCCAGCAGACTAGCGGGAGGAGGGAACATTCAGTACTTC
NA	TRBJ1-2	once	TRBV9	CASSVGQSNGYTF	TGTGCCAGCAGCGTGGGGCAGAGTAATGGCTACACCTTC
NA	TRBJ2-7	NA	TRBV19	CASAGQRGSYEQYF	TGTGCCAGTGCCGGACAGAGGGGCTCCTACGAGCAGTACTTC
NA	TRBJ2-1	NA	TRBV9	CASSPGQSSYNEQFF	TGTGCCAGCAGCCCCGGACAGAGCTCCTACAATGAGCAGTTCTTC
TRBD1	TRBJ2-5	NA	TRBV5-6	CASSLWTGASETQYF	TGTGCCAGCAGCTTGTGGACAGGGGCTAGCGAGACCCAGTACTTC
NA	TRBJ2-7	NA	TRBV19	CASSINSWTPNGEQYF	TGTGCCAGTAGTATTAATTCATGGACTCCGAACGGCGAGCAGTACTTC
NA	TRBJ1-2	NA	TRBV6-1	CASSEVVELDFYGYTF	TGTGCCAGCAGTGAGGTCGTGGAGCTAGATTTCTATGGCTACACCTTC
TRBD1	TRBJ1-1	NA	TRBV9	CASSETGTGGTEAFF	TGTGCCAGCAGCGAAACCGGGACAGGGGGTACTGAAGCTTTCTTT
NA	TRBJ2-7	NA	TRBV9	CASSVGGGTHEQYF	TGTGCCAGCAGCGTAGGTGGGGGGACCCACGAGCAGTACTTC
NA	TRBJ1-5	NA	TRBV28	CASSLVRSNQPQHF	TGTGCCAGCAGTTTGGTCAGGAGCAATCAGCCCCAGCATTTT
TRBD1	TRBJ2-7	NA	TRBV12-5	CASGSMTDRAKYEQYF	TGTGCTAGTGGTTCGATGACGGACAGGGCGAAGTACGAGCAGTACTTC
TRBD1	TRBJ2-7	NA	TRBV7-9	CASSLVNRGYEQYF	TGTGCCAGCAGCTTAGTTAACAGGGGCTACGAGCAGTACTTC
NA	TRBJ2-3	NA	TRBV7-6	CASSLGPSTDTQYF	TGTGCCAGCAGCTTAGGCCCGAGCACAGATACGCAGTATTTT
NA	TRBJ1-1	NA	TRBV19	CASSLKGPANTEAFF	TGTGCCAGTAGTCTAAAAGGACCCGCGAACACTGAAGCTTTCTTT
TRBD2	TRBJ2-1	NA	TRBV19	CASRLGGLAGANEQFF	TGTGCCAGTAGACTAGGGGGACTAGCGGGAGCCAATGAGCAGTTCTTC
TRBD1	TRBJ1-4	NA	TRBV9	CASSVGDSGPRNEKLFF	TGTGCCAGCAGCGTAGGGGACAGTGGGCCCCGTAATGAAAAACTGTTTTTT
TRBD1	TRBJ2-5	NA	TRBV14	CASSHAGTGGETQYF	TGTGCCAGCAGCCACGCCGGGACAGGGGGAGAGACCCAGTACTTC
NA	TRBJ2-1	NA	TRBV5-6	CASSLAGREQFF	TGTGCCAGCAGCTTGGCAGGGAGGGAGCAGTTCTTC
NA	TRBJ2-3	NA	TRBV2	CASSEGLSTSTDTQYF	TGTGCCAGCAGTGAGGGACTCTCTACTAGCACAGATACGCAGTATTTT
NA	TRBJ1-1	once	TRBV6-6	CASSYDPENTEAFF	TGTGCCAGCAGTTATGATCCTGAGAACACTGAAGCTTTCTTT
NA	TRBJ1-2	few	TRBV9	CASSGTVTYGYTF	TGTGCCAGCAGCGGGACAGTTACCTATGGCTACACCTTC
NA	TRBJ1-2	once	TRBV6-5	CASSYSGLDGYTF	TGTGCCAGCAGTTACTCGGGGCTGGATGGCTACACCTTC
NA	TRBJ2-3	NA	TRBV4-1	CASSQVLDTEDTQYF	TGCGCCAGCAGCCAAGTACTTGACACCGAAGATACGCAGTATTTT
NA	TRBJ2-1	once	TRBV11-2	CASSPLGSGNEQFF	TGTGCCAGCAGCCCACTCGGATCAGGCAATGAGCAGTTCTTC
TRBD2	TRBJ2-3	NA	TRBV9	CASSVGGSPTDTQYF	TGTGCCAGCAGCGTAGGCGGGAGCCCCACAGATACGCAGTATTTT
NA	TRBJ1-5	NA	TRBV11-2	CASSLGGGSQPQHF	TGTGCCAGCAGCTTGGGGGGGGGAAGTCAGCCCCAGCATTTT